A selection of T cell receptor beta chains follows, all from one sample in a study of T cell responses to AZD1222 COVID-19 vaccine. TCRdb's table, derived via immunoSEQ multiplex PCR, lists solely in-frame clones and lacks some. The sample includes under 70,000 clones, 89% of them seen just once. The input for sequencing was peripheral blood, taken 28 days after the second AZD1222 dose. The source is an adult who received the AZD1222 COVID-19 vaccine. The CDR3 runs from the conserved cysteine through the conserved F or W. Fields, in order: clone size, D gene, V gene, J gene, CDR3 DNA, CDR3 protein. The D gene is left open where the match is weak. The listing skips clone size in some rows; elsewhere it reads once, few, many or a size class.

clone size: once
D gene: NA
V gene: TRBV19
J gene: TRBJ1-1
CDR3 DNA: TGTGCCAGTAGCCCAAACACTGAAGCTTTCTTT
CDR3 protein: CASSPNTEAFF

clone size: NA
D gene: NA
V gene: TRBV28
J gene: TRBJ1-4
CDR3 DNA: TGTGCCAGCAGTTTCCTCAGTTCAACTAATGAAAAACTGTTTTTT
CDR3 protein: CASSFLSSTNEKLFF

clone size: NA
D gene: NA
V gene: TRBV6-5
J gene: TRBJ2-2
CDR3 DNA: TGTGCCAGCAGTACCTCCACCGGGGAGCTGTTTTTT
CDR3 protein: CASSTSTGELFF

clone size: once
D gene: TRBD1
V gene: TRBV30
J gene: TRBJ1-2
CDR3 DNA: TGTGCCTGGAGTGTACCGGGGACAGGATCAGAGGGCTACACCTTC
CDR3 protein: CAWSVPGTGSEGYTF

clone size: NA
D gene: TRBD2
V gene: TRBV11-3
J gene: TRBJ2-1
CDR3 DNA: TGTGCCAGCAGCCTTGACGGACTAGCGGGACCCAATGAGCAGTTCTTC
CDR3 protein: CASSLDGLAGPNEQFF

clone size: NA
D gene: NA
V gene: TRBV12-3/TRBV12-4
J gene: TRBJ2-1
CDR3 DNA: TGTGCCAGCAGGCTCCGGGAGCCCAATGAGCAGTTCTTC
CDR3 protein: CASRLREPNEQFF

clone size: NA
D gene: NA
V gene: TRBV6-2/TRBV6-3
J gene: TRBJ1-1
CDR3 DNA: TGTGCCAGCAGTGGGCCGGGGGCGAATACTGAAGCTTTCTTT
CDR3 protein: CASSGPGANTEAFF

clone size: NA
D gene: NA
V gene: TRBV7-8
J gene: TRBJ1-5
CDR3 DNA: TGTGCCAGCAGCTTAAGGAGGGATGGCAATCAGCCCCAGCATTTT
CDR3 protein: CASSLRRDGNQPQHF

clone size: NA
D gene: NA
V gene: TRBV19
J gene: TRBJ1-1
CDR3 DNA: TGTGCCAGTATTCAAAACAGGGATCCGGCCCCCACTGAAGCTTTCTTT
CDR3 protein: CASIQNRDPAPTEAFF

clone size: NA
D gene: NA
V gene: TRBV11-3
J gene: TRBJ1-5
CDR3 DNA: TGTGCCAGCAGCTTATTTAGCAATCAGCCCCAGCATTTT
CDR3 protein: CASSLFSNQPQHF

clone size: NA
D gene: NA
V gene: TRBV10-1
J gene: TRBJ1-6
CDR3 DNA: TGCGCCAGCAGGCACAGAGGGAATAATTCACCCCTCCACTTT
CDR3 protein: CASRHRGNNSPLHF

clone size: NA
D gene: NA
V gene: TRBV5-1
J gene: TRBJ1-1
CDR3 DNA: TGCGCCAGCAGCTTGAAGGGCAGAACCTACATGAACACTGAAGCTTTCTTT
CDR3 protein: CASSLKGRTYMNTEAFF

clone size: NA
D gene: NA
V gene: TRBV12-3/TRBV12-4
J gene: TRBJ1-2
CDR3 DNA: TGTGCCAGCAAAGGCTTTAACTATGGCTACACCTTC
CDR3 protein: CASKGFNYGYTF

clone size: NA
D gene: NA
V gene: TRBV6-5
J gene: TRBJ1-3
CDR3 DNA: TGTGCCAGCAGACGAGGCTCTGGAAACACCATATATTTT
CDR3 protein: CASRRGSGNTIYF

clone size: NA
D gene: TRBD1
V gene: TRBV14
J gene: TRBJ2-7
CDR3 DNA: TGTGCCAGCAGCCAGCTCCGGACAGGGACCTACGAGCAGTACTTC
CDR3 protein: CASSQLRTGTYEQYF

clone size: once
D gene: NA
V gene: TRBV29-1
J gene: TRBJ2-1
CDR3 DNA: TGCAGCGTTCCACGAGCACAGGTTTACAATGAGCAGTTCTTC
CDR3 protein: CSVPRAQVYNEQFF

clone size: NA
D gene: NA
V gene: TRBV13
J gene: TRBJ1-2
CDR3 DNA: TGTGCCAGCTGGAGGGCGTTGTCTGGCTACACCTTC
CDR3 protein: CASWRALSGYTF

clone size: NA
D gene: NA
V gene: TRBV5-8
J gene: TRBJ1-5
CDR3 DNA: TGTGCCAGCAGCCAGTTGAGGGGAGCCGGTCAGCCCCAGCATTTT
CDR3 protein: CASSQLRGAGQPQHF

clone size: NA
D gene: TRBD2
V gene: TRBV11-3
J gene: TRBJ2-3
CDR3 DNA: TGTGCCAGCAGCTCCGGGACTAGCGGTACAGATACGCAGTATTTT
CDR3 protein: CASSSGTSGTDTQYF

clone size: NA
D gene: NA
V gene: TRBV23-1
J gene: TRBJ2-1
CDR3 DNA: TGCGCCAGCAGTCAATCCCAGGGCTCCTACAATGAGCAGTTCTTC
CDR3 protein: CASSQSQGSYNEQFF

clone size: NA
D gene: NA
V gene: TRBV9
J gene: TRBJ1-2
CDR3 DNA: TGTGCCAGCAGCCCCTCCCCGGTAGGGGAGGGCTATGGCTACACCTTC
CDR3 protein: CASSPSPVGEGYGYTF

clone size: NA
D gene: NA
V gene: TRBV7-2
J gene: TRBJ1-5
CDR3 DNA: TGTGCCAGCAGCTCGACAGTGGGGGGCAATCAGCCCCAGCATTTT
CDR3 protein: CASSSTVGGNQPQHF

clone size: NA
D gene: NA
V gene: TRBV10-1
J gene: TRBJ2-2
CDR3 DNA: TGCGCCAGTCAGGGGAACACCGGGGAGCTGTTTTTT
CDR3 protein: CASQGNTGELFF

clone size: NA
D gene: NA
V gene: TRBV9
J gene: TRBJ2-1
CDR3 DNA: TGTGCCAGCAGCGTTAGATTTTACAATGAGCAGTTCTTC
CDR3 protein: CASSVRFYNEQFF

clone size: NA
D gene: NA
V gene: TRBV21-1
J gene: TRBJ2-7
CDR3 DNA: TGTGCCAGCAGCGGTACGGACAGGGATATCTCCTACGAGCAGTACTTC
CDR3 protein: CASSGTDRDISYEQYF

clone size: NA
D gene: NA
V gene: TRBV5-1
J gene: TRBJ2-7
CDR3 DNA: TGCGCCAGCAGCTTGGAGGGCAGGGCTGTAGACGAGCAGTACTTC
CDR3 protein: CASSLEGRAVDEQYF

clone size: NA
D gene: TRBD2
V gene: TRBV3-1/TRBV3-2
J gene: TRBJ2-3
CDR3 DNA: TGTGCCAGCAGCCAAGGGGCTAGCGGGACAGATACGCAGTATTTT
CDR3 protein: CASSQGASGTDTQYF

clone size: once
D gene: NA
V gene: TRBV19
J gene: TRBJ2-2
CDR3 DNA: TGTGCCAGTAGCCAAGCAGGGGTCGCTGGGGAGCTGTTTTTT
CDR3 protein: CASSQAGVAGELFF

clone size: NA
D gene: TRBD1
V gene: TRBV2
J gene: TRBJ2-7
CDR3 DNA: TGTGCCAGCAGCCGAGCCAGGGGGACCTACGAGCAGTACTTC
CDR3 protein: CASSRARGTYEQYF

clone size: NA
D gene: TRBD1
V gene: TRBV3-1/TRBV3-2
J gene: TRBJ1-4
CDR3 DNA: TGTGCCAGCAGCACGGGACAGGATAATGAAAAACTGTTTTTT
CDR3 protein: CASSTGQDNEKLFF

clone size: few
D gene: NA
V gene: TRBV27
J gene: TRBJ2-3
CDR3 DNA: TGTGCCAGCAGTGGGGCGGTAGCGGGGCCGAGGGGGCGCACAGATACGCAGTATTTT
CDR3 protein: CASSGAVAGPRGRTDTQYF

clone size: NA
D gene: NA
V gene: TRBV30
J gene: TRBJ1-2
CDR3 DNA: TGTGCCTGGAGCAGAGGGGGGGGCCTCGGCTATGGCTACACCTTC
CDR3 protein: CAWSRGGGLGYGYTF

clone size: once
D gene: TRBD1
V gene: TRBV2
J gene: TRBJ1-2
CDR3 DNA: TGTGCCAGCAGTGAACTGCAGGGGGCGAATGGCTACACCTTC
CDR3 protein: CASSELQGANGYTF

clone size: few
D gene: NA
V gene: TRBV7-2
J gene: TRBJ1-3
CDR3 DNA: TGTGCCAGCAGCTTAGAGGGTGGAAACACCATATATTTT
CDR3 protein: CASSLEGGNTIYF

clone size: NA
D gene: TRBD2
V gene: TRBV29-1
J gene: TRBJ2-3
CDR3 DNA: TGCAGCGTGAGGACTAGCGGAGATACGCAGTATTTT
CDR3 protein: CSVRTSGDTQYF